These T cell receptor beta chains were read from a single sample in a study of blood T cell repertoires in COVID-19. Produced via immunoSEQ multiplex PCR; TCRdb's table is partial and in-frame only. The sample lists about 320,000 clones, 90% occurring once. Specimen: PBMCs or T cells enriched from blood (not recorded which). The receptors originated from a woman aged 25 to 45 who had been exposed to COVID-19. Both conserved end residues are part of each CDR3. D genes are given only for firm matches. A clone size is listed for some rows: how often the clone was seen (once, few, many), or a class if it is expanded.

TRBV19	TRBJ1-1	TRBD1	.	CAITTGGTEAFF	TGTGCCATTACGACAGGGGGGACTGAAGCTTTCTTT
TRBV28	TRBJ2-5	.	.	CASSLGQVETQYF	TGTGCCAGCAGTTTAGGGCAGGTTGAGACCCAGTACTTC
TRBV6-4	TRBJ2-1	.	.	CASSVGTASYNEQFF	TGTGCCAGCAGTGTCGGGACTGCGTCCTACAATGAGCAGTTCTTC
TRBV3-1/TRBV3-2	TRBJ2-3	TRBD2	.	CASSPTSGGYTQYF	TGTGCCAGCAGCCCGACTAGCGGGGGCTATACGCAGTATTTT
TRBV29-1	TRBJ1-2	.	.	CSVEWGQVYGYTF	TGCAGCGTTGAATGGGGACAAGTATATGGCTACACCTTC
TRBV6-5	TRBJ1-1	.	.	CASSPGTYTEAFF	TGTGCCAGCAGTCCGGGAACCTACACTGAAGCTTTCTTT
TRBV19	TRBJ1-3	.	.	CASSIAAFGSGNTIYF	TGTGCCAGTAGTATAGCCGCCTTCGGGTCCGGAAACACCATATATTTT
TRBV29-1	TRBJ2-1	.	.	CSVEARYNEQFF	TGCAGCGTTGAGGCCAGGTACAATGAGCAGTTCTTC
TRBV7-9	TRBJ2-1	TRBD2	.	CASSWVLVWTSGAGNEQFF	TGTGCCAGCAGTTGGGTGTTGGTCTGGACTAGCGGGGCGGGGAATGAGCAGTTCTTC
TRBV3-1/TRBV3-2	TRBJ1-1	TRBD1	.	CASSQEQGRVGAFF	TGTGCCAGCAGCCAAGAACAGGGGCGGGTAGGAGCTTTCTTT
TRBV19	TRBJ2-1	.	.	CASSMRLGPHNEQFF	TGTGCCAGTAGTATGAGGCTGGGGCCTCACAATGAGCAGTTCTTC
TRBV10-3	TRBJ2-3	TRBD2	.	CAISPAGPTMATSTDTQYF	TGTGCCATCAGCCCAGCGGGGCCGACTATGGCGACTAGCACAGATACGCAGTATTTT
TRBV29-1	TRBJ1-2	TRBD1	.	CSVEDPDRVNYGYTF	TGCAGCGTTGAAGATCCAGACAGGGTTAACTATGGCTACACCTTC
TRBV28	TRBJ2-2	.	.	CASSLWLRRGNTGELFF	TGTGCCAGCAGTTTATGGCTCCGCAGGGGCAACACCGGGGAGCTGTTTTTT
TRBV2	TRBJ1-5	.	.	CASSEHWQNQPQHF	TGTGCCAGCAGTGAACATTGGCAAAATCAGCCCCAGCATTTT
TRBV7-9	TRBJ1-4	TRBD1	.	CASSSGGSTNEKLFF	TGTGCCAGCAGCTCAGGGGGATCAACTAATGAAAAACTGTTTTTT
TRBV21-1	TRBJ2-5	.	.	CASSKELIGTGGHNAGETQYF	TGTGCCAGCAGCAAAGAGTTGATCGGGACAGGGGGACATAACGCTGGAGAGACCCAGTACTTC
TRBV7-8	TRBJ2-7	.	.	CASSLVAGNLYEQYF	TGTGCCAGCAGCTTAGTGGCAGGGAATCTCTACGAGCAGTACTTC
TRBV10-3	TRBJ1-1	TRBD1	.	CAITATGSNTEAFF	TGTGCCATCACGGCGACAGGGTCGAACACTGAAGCTTTCTTT
TRBV7-6	TRBJ1-5	.	.	CASSLEAGLQGQPQHF	TGTGCCAGCAGCTTAGAGGCAGGGCTCCAGGGGCAGCCCCAGCATTTT
TRBV10-3	TRBJ2-2	TRBD1	.	CAISIAGTGNTGELFF	TGTGCCATCAGTATTGCCGGGACAGGTAACACCGGGGAGCTGTTTTTT
TRBV3-1/TRBV3-2	TRBJ2-3	.	once	CASSQRIGGGTDTQYF	TGTGCCAGCAGCCAAAGGATCGGGGGTGGGACAGATACGCAGTATTTT
TRBV7-9	TRBJ1-1	TRBD1	.	CASSQQGAYTEAFF	TGTGCCAGCAGCCAACAGGGGGCGTACACTGAAGCTTTCTTT
TRBV6-5	TRBJ2-7	.	.	CASSYSDRAAYEQYF	TGTGCCAGCAGTTACTCCGACAGAGCAGCCTACGAGCAGTACTTC
TRBV5-1	TRBJ1-6	TRBD1	.	CASSLGQGHNSPLHF	TGCGCCAGCAGCTTAGGACAGGGACATAATTCACCCCTCCACTTT
TRBV19	TRBJ1-6	.	once	CASSISGRAASPLHF	TGTGCCAGTAGTATTTCCGGCAGGGCGGCTTCACCCCTCCACTTT
TRBV27	TRBJ1-6	.	.	CASSWRGWNSPLHF	TGTGCCAGCAGTTGGAGGGGTTGGAATTCACCCCTCCACTTT
TRBV6-5	TRBJ2-1	.	.	CASSKLMDNEQFF	TGTGCCAGCAGTAAACTTATGGACAATGAGCAGTTCTTC
TRBV7-6	TRBJ1-2	.	few	CASSLAGEGVGYTF	TGTGCCAGCAGCTTAGCAGGGGAAGGGGTGGGCTACACCTTC
TRBV7-9	TRBJ2-5	.	.	CASSLVLFLESSQETQYF	TGTGCCAGCAGCTTAGTCCTCTTTTTAGAGTCTTCCCAAGAGACCCAGTACTTC